This T cell receptor (beta chain) was identified in a study of low-dose radiotherapy and immunotherapy resistance in tumors. Study-level background: Each patient was administered nivolumab intravenously at 240 mg, which was a flat dose, every two weeks, along with intravenous ipilimumab at 1 mg/kg every six weeks. Study patients were administered oral aspirin at 300 mg daily for four cycles from cycle 1 day 1.

This clonotype has ten or more counts. Time point meaning: after trial treatment. The sample's treatment: LDRT plus nivolumab, ipilimumab, low-dose cyclophosphamide and aspirin (RACIN trial). Treatment combined nivolumab, ipilimumab, aspirin, low-dose cyclophosphamide and low-dose radiotherapy in a dose-escalation trial. Primers used for first-strand cDNA, a TRAV- and TRBV-specific set, covered both alpha and beta chains. For amplifying TCRs, the PCR ran for approximately 18 cycles with Phusion, which was used together with a constant-region primer and the adapter on the V primers. Researchers amplified the isolated mRNA using in vitro transcription. A single record per CDR3 protein comes from TCRdb applying MiXCR to the reads. The sample carries tens of thousands of distinct CDR3 sequences, 20% to 25% recorded once. V shed 2 bases and J 7 bases; nucleotides not matched to a gene: 19. The CDR3 consists of 19 residues. Germline loops: CDR1 MNHEY, CDR2 SVGEGT.

The input for sequencing was PBMCs, taken after low-dose radiotherapy plus immunotherapy. The chain combines TRBV6-2 or TRBV6-3 with TRBJ2-2; 7 bases map to TRBD1. This sequence was found in a female donor with ovarian cancer. The CDR3 nucleotides read TGTGCCAGCAGTTACCTCTCACTGACAGGGATCGTCCAAATCGGGGAGCTGTTTTTT. Encoded protein: CASSYLSLTGIVQIGELFF.